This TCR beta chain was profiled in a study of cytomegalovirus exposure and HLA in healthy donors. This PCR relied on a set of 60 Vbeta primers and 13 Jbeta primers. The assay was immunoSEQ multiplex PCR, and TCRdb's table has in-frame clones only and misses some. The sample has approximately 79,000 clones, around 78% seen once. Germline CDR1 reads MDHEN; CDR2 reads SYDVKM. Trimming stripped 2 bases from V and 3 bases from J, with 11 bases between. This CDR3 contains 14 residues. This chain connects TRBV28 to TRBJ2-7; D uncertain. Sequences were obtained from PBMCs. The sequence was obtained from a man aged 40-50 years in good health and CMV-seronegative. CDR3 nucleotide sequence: TGTGCCAGCAGTTTAATCGGAGCCAACTACGAGCAGTACTTC. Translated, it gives CASSLIGANYEQYF.